A single T cell receptor (beta chain) is shown here with its context. Antigen: not known. The data stem from a study of graft-versus-host responses after intestinal transplantation. Study-level background: Multivisceral, liver-intestinal, or isolated intestinal transplants were performed in recipients. Recipients uniformly received anti-thymocyte globulin induction, followed by tacrolimus and steroids for approximately 3 years. General study points: GvH clonotypes were identified within recipient marrow, with a subset emerging first in ileum or blood.

The CDR3 length is 16 residues. Trimming took off 3 bases at V and 1 base at J, with 16 bases between the two ends. CDR1 and CDR2 (germline): MGHRA, YSYEKL. Here immunoSEQ multiplex PCR was the method, and the copy in TCRdb shows in-frame clones only, minus some. The sample includes around 25,000 clones, less than 95% of them seen just once. This chain joins TRBV4-1 and TRBJ2-7, with a tentative D call TRBD2 (5 bases). The clonotype originates from a human patient who received an intestinal transplant, so some T cells may come from the graft donor. The sample here was PBMCs, taken 156 days after intestinal transplant. The CDR3, as DNA: TGCGCCAGCAGCCAGGTGTCCGGGGTCCGTTCCTACGAGCAGTACTTC. It specifies CASSQVSGVRSYEQYF.